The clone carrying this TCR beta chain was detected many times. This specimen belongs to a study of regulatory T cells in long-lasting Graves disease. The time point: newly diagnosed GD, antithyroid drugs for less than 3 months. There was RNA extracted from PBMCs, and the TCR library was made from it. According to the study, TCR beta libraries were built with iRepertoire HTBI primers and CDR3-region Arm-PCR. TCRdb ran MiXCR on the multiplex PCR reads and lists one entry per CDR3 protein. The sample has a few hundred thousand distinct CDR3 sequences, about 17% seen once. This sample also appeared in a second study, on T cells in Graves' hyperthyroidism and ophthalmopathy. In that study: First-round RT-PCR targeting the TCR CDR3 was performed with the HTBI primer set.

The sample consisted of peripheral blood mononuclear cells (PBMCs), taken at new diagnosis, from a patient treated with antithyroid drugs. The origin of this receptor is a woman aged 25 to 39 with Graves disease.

For the CDR3, the DNA is TGTGCCAGCTCACCCGCAACTAATGAAAAACTGTTTTTT. Amino acids: CASSPATNEKLFF. The chain couples TRBV18 to TRBJ1-4; D unclear. The CDR3 has 13 amino acids. Trimming removed 3 bases at V and 0 bases at J, with 2 bases between. Per germline, CDR1 KGHSH and CDR2 LQKENI.